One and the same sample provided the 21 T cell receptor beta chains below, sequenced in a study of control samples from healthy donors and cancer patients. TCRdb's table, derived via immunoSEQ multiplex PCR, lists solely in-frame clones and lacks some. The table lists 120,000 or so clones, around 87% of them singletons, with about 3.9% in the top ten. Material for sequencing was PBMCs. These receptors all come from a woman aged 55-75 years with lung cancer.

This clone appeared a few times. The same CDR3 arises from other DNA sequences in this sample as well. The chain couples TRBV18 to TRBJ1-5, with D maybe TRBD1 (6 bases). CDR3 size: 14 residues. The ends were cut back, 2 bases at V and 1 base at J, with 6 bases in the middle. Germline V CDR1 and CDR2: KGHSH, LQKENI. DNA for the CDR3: TGTGCCAGCTCACCAGGACAGAGCAATCAGCCCCAGCATTTT. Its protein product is CASSPGQSNQPQHF.

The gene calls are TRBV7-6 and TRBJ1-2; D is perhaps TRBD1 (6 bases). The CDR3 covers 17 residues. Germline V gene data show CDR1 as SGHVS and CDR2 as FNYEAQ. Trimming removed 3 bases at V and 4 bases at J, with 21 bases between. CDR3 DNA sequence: TGTGCCAGCAGCTTCTTTCCGCGTGGACAGCGAGTCTATGGCTACACCTTC. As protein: CASSFFPRGQRVYGYTF.

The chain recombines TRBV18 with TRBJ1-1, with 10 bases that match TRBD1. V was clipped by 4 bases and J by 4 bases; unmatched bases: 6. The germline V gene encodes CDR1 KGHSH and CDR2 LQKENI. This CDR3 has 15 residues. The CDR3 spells CASSLLGQGGTEAFF. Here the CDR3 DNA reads TGTGCCAGCTCACTACTCGGACAGGGGGGCACTGAAGCTTTCTTT. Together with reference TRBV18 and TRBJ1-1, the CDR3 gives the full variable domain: NAGVMQNPRHLVRRRGQEARLRCSPMKGHSHVYWYRQLPEEGLKFMVYLQKENIIDESGMPKERFSAEFPKEGPSILRIQQVVRGDSAAYFCASSLLGQGGTEAFFGQGTRLTVV.

CDR3 in DNA: TGTGCCAGCAGCTTAGGTTGGGGGAGCAGAAACATTCAGTACTTC. Residues: CASSLGWGSRNIQYF. The chain uses TRBV13 and TRBJ2-4; D may correspond to TRBD1 or TRBD2 (5 bases each). Germline values: CDR1 PRHDT, CDR2 FYEKMQ (reference sequence). This CDR3 region has 15 residues. The V and J ends lost 0 bases and 6 bases respectively, with 12 bases between them.

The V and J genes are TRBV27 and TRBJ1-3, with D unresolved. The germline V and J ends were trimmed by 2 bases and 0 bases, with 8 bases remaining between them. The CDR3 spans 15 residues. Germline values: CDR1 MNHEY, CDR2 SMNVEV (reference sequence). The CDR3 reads CASSLGGSSGNTIYF. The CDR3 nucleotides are TGTGCCAGCAGTTTAGGAGGGAGCTCTGGAAACACCATATATTTT.

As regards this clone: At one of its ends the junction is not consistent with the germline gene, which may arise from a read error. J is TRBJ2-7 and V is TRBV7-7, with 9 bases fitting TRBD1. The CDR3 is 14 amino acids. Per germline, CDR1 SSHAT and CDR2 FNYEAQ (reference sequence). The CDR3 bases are TGTGCTAGCAGCGCCGGACAGGGGAACCACGAGCAGTACTTC. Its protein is CASSAGQGNHEQYF.

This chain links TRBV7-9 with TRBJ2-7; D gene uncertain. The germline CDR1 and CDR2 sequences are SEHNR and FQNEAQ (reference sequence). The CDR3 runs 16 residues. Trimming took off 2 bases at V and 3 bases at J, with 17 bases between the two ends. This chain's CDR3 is CASSLFSGQLYYEQYF. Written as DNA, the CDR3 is TGTGCCAGCAGCTTATTTTCTGGCCAGTTGTACTACGAGCAGTACTTC.

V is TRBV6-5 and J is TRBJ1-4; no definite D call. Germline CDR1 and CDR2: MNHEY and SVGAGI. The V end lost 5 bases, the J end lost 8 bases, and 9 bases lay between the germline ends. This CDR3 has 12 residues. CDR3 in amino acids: CASSNEGEKLFF. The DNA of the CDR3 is TGTGCCAGCAGTAACGAGGGAGAAAAACTGTTTTTT.

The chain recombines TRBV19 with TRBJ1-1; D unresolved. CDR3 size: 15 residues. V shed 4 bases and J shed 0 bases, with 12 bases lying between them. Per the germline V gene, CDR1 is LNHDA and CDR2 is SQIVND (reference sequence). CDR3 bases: TGTGCCAGTAGTAAACTTTTCGAATTGAACACTGAAGCTTTCTTT. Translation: CASSKLFELNTEAFF.

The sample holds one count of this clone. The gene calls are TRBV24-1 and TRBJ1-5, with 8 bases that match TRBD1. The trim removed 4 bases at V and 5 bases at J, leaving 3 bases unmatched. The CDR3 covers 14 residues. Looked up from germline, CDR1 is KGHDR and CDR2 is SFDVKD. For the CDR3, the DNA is TGTGCCACCAGTGACCAGACAGGGGATCAGCCCCAGCATTTT. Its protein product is CATSDQTGDQPQHF.

CDR3 sequence (DNA): TGTGCCAGCAGCGCCAGGACAGGGGGATCCTACGAGCAGTACTTC. This codes for CASSARTGGSYEQYF. The gene calls are TRBV7-9 and TRBJ2-7; 10 nucleotides align to TRBD1. This CDR3 region has 15 residues. Per germline, CDR1 SEHNR and CDR2 FQNEAQ (reference sequence). Unmatched junction bases numbered 5, after V lost 5 bases and J lost 1 base.

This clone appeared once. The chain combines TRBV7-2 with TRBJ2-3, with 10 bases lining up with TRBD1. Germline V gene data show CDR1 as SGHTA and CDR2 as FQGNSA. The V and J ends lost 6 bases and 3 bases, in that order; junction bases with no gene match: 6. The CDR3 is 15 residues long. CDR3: CASRSDRGHTDTQYF. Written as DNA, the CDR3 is TGTGCCAGCAGATCCGACAGGGGGCATACAGATACGCAGTATTTT. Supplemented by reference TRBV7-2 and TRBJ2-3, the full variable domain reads GAGVSQSPSNKVTEKGKDVELRCDPISGHTALYWYRQSLGQGLEFLIYFQGNSAPDKSGLPSDRFSAERTGGSVSTLTIQRTQQEDSAVYLCASRSDRGHTDTQYFGPGTRLTVL.

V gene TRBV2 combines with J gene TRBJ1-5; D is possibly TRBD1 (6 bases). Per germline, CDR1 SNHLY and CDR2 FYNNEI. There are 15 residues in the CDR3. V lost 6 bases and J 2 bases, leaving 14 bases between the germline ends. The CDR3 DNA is TGTGCCAGCAGCGGGGATTCAGGGGGCAATCAGCCCCAGCATTTT. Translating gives CASSGDSGGNQPQHF.

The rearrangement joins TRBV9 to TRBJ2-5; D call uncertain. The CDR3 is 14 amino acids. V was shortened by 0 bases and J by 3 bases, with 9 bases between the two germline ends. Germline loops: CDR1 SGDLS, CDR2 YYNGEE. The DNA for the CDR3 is TGTGCCAGCAGCGTAGGGCCACTCGAAGAGACCCAGTACTTC. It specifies CASSVGPLEETQYF.

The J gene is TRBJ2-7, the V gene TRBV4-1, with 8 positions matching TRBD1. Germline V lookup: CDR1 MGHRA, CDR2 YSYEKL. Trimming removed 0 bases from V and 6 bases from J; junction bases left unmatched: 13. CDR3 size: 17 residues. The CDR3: CASSQESGTGYSGEQYF. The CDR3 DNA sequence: TGCGCCAGCAGCCAAGAATCCGGGACAGGTTACTCGGGCGAGCAGTACTTC.

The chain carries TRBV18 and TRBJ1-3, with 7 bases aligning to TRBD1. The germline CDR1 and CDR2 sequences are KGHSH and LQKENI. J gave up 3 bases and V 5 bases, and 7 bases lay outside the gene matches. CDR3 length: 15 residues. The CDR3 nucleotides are TGTGCCAGCTCATTCGAGACAGGGAGTGGAAACACCATATATTTT. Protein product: CASSFETGSGNTIYF.

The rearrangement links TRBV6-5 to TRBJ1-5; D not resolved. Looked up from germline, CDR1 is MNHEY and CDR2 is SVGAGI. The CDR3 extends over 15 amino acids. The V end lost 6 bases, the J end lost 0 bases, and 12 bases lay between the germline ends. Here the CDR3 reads CASRFSHYSNQPQHF. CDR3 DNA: TGTGCCAGCAGGTTTAGTCATTATAGCAATCAGCCCCAGCATTTT.

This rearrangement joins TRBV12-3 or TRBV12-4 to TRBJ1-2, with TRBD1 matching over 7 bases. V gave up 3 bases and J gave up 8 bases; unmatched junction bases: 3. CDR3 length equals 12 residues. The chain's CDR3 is CASSFGTEGYTF. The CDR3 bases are TGTGCCAGCAGTTTCGGGACAGAAGGCTACACCTTC.

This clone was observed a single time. The CDR3 sequence is CASRQGDRLLDTEAFF. The CDR3 region has the DNA TGTGCCAGTAGACAGGGGGATCGCCTACTGGACACTGAAGCTTTCTTT. This chain uses TRBV19 with TRBJ1-1; 8 bases map to TRBD1. Germline CDR1 and CDR2: LNHDA and SQIVND (reference sequence). Trimming removed 6 bases from V and 3 bases from J; junction bases left unmatched: 12. This CDR3 spans 16 amino acids.

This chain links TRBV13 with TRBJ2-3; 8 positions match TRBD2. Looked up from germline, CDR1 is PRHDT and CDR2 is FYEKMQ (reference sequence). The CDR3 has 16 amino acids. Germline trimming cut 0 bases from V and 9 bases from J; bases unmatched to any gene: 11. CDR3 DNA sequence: TGTGCCAGCAGCTTAGGCGGGAGGGTTAATTATGGAACGCAGTATTTT. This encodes CASSLGGRVNYGTQYF.

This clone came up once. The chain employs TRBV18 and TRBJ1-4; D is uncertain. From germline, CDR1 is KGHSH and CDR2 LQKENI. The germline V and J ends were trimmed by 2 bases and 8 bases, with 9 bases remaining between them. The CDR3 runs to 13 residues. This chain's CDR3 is CASSPAEREKLFF. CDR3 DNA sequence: TGTGCCAGCTCACCAGCAGAGAGAGAAAAACTGTTTTTT.